The entry below gives a single T cell receptor beta chain sequence along with its context. What it recognizes is unknown. The CDR3 is 17 residues long. Unmatched junction bases numbered 4, after V lost 3 bases and J lost 1 base. Looked up from germline, CDR1 is SGHNT and CDR2 is YYREEE (reference sequence). The data originate from a study of cytotoxic CD8 clonotypes in ibrutinib-treated CLL. Findings and caveats of the study: Timing of sampling differed between sustained-remission and progressing patients. Public clonotypes were uncommon and contracted or stayed stable on treatment.

Data came from immunoSEQ multiplex PCR; TCRdb stores just in-frame clones and leaves some out. The sample shows 50,000 or so clones, around four fifths of them seen only once. The specimen comprised PBMCs, sampled after 24 months of ibrutinib treatment. This receptor was identified in a human donor with chronic lymphocytic leukemia. V and J are TRBV5-4 and TRBJ2-7, with TRBD2 matching 16 bases. This CDR3 is CASSSGTSGRGSYEQYF. CDR3 nucleotides: TGTGCCAGCAGCTCAGGGACTAGCGGGAGGGGATCCTACGAGCAGTACTTC. Combining the CDR3 with reference TRBV5-4 and TRBJ2-7 gives the whole variable domain ETGVTQSPTHLIKTRGQQVTLRCSSQSGHNTVSWYQQALGQGPQFIFQYYREEENGRGNFPPRFSGLQFPNYSSELNVNALELDDSALYLCASSSGTSGRGSYEQYFGPGTRLTVT.